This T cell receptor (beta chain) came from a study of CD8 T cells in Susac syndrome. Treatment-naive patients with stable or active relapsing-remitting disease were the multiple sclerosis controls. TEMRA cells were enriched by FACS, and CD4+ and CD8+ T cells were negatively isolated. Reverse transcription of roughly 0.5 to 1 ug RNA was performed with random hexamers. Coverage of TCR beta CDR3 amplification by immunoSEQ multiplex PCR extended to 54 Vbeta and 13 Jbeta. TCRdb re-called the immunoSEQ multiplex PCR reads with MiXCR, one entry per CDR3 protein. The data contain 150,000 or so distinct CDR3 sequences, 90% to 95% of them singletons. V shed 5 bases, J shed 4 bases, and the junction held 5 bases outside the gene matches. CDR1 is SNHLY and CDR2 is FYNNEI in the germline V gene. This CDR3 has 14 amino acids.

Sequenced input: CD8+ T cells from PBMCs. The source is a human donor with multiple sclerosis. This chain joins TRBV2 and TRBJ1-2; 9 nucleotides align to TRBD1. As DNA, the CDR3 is TGTGCCAGCAGTCTACAACAGGGGGCCTATGGCTACACCTTC. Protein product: CASSLQQGAYGYTF.